This TCR beta chain was found in a study of T cell changes during pregnancy in multiple sclerosis (dated by TCRdb to between 2018 and 2021). About the full investigation: The study examined how the T cell repertoire changed over the course of pregnancy in women with multiple sclerosis.

The library was prepared using the immunoSEQ multiplex PCR assay. TCRdb stores this immuneACCESS table with in-frame sequences only. Part of the clones is absent; in the studies checked, under half of the shortfall reflects unresolved V genes, and no reason is known for the rest. The sample yields 100,000 to 140,000 clones; under 95% were counted once. The ten largest account for around 0.8% of the sample. To note about this clone: Its cognate antigen has yet to be identified. Base-call qualities are not available, and no considerably larger clone is one nucleotide away.

CDR1 and CDR2 are read off the germline V gene (reference sequence) as LNHDA and SQIVND. The germline ends are 7 bases apart after V is trimmed by 1 base and J by 1 base. Taken from cysteine to phenylalanine, the CDR3 has 14 residues. Only the CDR3 region is kept as DNA, spanning 42 bases read in frame from base 1. This sample comprised peripheral blood, obtained in the third trimester of pregnancy. The clonotype comes from a female donor in good health, enrolled as a control in a pregnancy study. This chain joins TRBV19 to TRBJ2-5, and TRBD2 may be the D gene, going by 6 matching bases. The encoded CDR3 is CASSIGDSQETQYF. In nucleotides, the sequence is TGTGCCAGTAGTATAGGGGACTCCCAAGAGACCCAGTACTTC.